These 7 T cell receptor beta chains came from one sample sequenced in a study of T cell repertoires in cytomegalovirus infection. The antigens these receptors bind are not known. TCRdb itself ran the reads through MiXCR, one entry per CDR3 protein. The sample gives about 500,000 distinct CDR3 sequences, around 30% of which show up once; roughly 17% is in the top ten. This sample comprised cultured PBMCs, obtained from culture after CMV antigen stimulation. The receptors here all came from a human donor in good health (CMV status not recorded). Some clones in this sample may be carry-over from other donors' samples.

The J gene is TRBJ2-1, the V gene TRBV29-1; TRBD1 matches 7 bases. CDR1 and CDR2 from the germline V gene are SQVTM and ANQGSEA. V lost 1 base and J lost 9; bases outside the gene matches: 3. The CDR3 sequence is 12 residues long. CDR3 sequence: CSVEGQGVEQFF. CDR3 nucleotides: TGCAGCGTTGAAGGCCAGGGGGTTGAGCAGTTCTTC.

The rearrangement joins TRBV9 to TRBJ2-7, with TRBD2 identical over 9 bases. Germline loops: CDR1 SGDLS, CDR2 YYNGEE. Trimming removed 0 bases from V and 0 bases from J; junction bases left unmatched: 10. There are 18 residues in the CDR3. The CDR3 reads CASSVALIGGRASYEQYV. The CDR3, as DNA: TGTGCCAGCAGCGTAGCTTTGATTGGCGGGAGGGCCTCCTACGAGCAGTACGTC.

The chain is built from TRBV7-2 and TRBJ2-7; TRBD2 agrees at 14 bases. Germline V gene sequence: CDR1 SGHTA, CDR2 FQGNSA. CDR3 size: 15 residues. After removal of 5 bases from V and 5 bases from J, the junction contained 5 bases not matched to a gene. The CDR3 spells CASSRLAGGPNEQYF. In DNA form, the CDR3 reads TGTGCCAGCAGCAGACTAGCGGGAGGGCCGAACGAGCAGTACTTC.

The genes are TRBV7-9 and TRBJ2-1, with TRBD2 matching over 12 bases. With 5 bases clipped from V and 4 bases from J, the junction kept 6 bases outside the gene matches. The CDR3 is 16 amino acids. Per the germline V gene, CDR1 is SEHNR and CDR2 is FQNEAQ (reference sequence). The CDR3 spells CASSPTGLAGYNEQFF. The CDR3 DNA reads as TGTGCCAGCAGCCCTACGGGACTAGCGGGTTACAATGAGCAGTTCTTC.

A few counts support this clonotype. The gene calls are TRBV5-5 and TRBJ2-7; maybe TRBD1 (7 bases). The germline V and J ends were trimmed by 1 base and 5 bases, with 16 bases remaining between them. The CDR3 covers 15 residues. Per the germline V gene, CDR1 is SGHKS and CDR2 is YYEKEE (reference sequence). CDR3 nucleotides: TGTGCCAGCAGCTTGTGGCCAGGGGGGAAAAACGAGCAGTACGTC. Residues: CASSLWPGGKNEQYV.

The rearrangement links TRBV19 to TRBJ2-7; TRBD2 aligns across 9 bases. This CDR3 is built from 13 residues. The junction had 8 bases not matched to a gene; V was cut back by 7 bases and J by 7 bases. Germline V gene data show CDR1 as LNHDA and CDR2 as SQIVND (reference sequence). CDR3 in amino acids: CASKPSGIEEQYF. CDR3 coding DNA: TGTGCCAGTAAGCCTAGCGGGATCGAAGAGCAGTACTTC. Variable domain in full (rest from reference TRBV19 and TRBJ2-7): DGGITQSPKYLFRKEGQNVTLSCEQNLNHDAMYWYRQDPGQGLRLIYYSQIVNDFQKGDIAEGYSVSREKKESFPLTVTSAQKNPTAFYLCASKPSGIEEQYFGPGTRLTVT.

The rearrangement uses TRBV7-8 and TRBJ2-1; 10 nucleotides align to TRBD2. CDR1 and CDR2 (germline): SGHVS, FQNEAQ. The CDR3 covers 17 residues. With V trimmed by 0 bases and J by 4 bases, 6 bases remained unmatched. The CDR3 DNA is TGTGCCAGCAGCTTAGCTAGGACTAGCGGCCTATACAATGAGCAGTTCTTC. Amino acid sequence: CASSLARTSGLYNEQFF.